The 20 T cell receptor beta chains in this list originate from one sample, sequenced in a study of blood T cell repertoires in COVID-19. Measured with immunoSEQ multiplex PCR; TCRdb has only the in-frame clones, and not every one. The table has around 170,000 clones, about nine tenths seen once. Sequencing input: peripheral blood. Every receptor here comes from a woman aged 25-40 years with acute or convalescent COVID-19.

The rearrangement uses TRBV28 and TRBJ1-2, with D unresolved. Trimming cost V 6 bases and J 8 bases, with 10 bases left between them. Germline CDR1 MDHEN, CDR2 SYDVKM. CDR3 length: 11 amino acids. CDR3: CASSGDEGYTF. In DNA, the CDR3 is TGTGCCAGCAGCGGAGATGAGGGCTACACCTTC.

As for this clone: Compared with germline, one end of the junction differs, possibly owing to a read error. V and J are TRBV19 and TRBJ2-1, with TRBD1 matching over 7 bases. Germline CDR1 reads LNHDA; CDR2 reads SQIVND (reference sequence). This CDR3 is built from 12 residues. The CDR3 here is CASSPRTGENLF. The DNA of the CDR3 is TGTGCCAGTAGCCCCCGGACAGGAGAGAATCTCTTC.

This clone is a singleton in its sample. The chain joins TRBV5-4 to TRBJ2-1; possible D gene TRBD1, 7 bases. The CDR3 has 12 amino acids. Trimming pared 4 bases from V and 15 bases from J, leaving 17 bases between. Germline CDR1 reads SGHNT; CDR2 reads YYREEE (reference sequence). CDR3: CASSGPGGGLFF. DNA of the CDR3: TGTGCCAGCAGCGGCCCAGGAGGGGGCCTGTTCTTC.

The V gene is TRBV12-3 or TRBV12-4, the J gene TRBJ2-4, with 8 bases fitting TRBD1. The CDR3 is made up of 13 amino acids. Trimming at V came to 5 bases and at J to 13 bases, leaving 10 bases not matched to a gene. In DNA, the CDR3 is TGTGCCAGCAGTCTAAGGGGGACAGGACTGCAGTACTTC. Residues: CASSLRGTGLQYF.

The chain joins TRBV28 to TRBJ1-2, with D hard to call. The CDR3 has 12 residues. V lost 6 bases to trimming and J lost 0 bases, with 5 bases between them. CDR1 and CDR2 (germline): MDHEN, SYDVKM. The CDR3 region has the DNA TGTGCCAGCAGCCTAGCTAACTATGGCTACACCTTC. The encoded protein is CASSLANYGYTF.

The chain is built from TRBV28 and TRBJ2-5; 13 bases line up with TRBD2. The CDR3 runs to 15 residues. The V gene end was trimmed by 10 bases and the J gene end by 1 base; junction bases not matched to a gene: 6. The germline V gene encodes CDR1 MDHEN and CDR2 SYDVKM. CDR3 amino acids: CAIRGLAGPQETQYF. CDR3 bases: TGTGCCATCCGGGGACTAGCGGGGCCCCAAGAGACCCAGTACTTC.

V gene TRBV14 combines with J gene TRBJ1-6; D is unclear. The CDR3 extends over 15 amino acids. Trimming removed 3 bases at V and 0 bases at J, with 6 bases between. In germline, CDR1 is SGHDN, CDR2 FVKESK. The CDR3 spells CASSQSTSYNSPLHF. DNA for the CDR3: TGTGCCAGCAGCCAGAGTACCTCCTATAATTCACCCCTCCACTTT.

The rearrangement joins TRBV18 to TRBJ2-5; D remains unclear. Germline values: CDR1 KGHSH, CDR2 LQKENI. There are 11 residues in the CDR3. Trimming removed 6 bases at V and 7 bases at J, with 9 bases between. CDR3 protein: CASSKPVTQYF. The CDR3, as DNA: TGTGCCAGCTCGAAGCCTGTGACCCAGTACTTC.

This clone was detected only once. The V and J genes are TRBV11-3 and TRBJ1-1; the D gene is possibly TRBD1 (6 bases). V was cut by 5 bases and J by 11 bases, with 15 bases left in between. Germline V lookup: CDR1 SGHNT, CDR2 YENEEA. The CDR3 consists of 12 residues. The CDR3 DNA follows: TGTGCCAGCAGCCAGAGGGGGTCGGGGGCTTTCTTT. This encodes CASSQRGSGAFF.

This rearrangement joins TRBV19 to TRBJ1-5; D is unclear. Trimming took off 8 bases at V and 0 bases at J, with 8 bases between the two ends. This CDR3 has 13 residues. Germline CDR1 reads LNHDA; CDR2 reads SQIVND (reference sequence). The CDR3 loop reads CASCRYSNQPQHF. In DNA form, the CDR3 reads TGTGCCAGTTGTCGGTATAGCAATCAGCCCCAGCATTTT.

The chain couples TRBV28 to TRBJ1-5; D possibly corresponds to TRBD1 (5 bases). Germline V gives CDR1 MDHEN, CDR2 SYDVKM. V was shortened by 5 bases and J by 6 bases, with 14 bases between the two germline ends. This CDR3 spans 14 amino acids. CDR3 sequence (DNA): TGTGCCAGCAGTCCCATCCAGGGCAGTCAGCCCCAGCATTTT. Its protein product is CASSPIQGSQPQHF. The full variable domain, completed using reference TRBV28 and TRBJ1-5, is DVKVTQSSRYLVKRTGEKVFLECVQDMDHENMFWYRQDPGLGLRLIYFSYDVKMKEKGDIPEGYSVSREKKERFSLILESASTNQTSMYLCASSPIQGSQPQHFGDGTRLSIL.

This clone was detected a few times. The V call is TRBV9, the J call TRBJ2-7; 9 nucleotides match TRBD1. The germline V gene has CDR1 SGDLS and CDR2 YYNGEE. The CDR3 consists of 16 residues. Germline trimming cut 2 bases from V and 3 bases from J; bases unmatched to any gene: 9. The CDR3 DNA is TGTGCCAGCAGCGTTGCCGGGACAGGGTTTGGCTACGAGCAGTACTTC. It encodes CASSVAGTGFGYEQYF.

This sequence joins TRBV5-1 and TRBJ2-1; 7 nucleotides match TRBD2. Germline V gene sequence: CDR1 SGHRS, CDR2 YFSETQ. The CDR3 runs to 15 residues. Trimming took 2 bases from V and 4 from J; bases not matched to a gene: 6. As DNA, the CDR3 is TGCGCCAGCAGCTTAGGCGGGAGTGGGTACAATGAGCAGTTCTTC. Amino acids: CASSLGGSGYNEQFF.

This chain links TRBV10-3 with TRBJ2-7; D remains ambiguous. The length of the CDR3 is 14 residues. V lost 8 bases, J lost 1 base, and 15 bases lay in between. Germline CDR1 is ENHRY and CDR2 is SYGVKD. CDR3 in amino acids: CAIAQDRLSYEQYF. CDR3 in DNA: TGTGCCATCGCTCAGGATCGGCTTTCCTACGAGCAGTACTTC.

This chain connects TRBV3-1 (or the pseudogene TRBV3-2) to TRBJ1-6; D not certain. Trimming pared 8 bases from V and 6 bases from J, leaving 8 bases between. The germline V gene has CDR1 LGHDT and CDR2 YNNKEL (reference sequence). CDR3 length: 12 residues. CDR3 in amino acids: CASSRGNSPLHF. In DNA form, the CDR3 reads TGTGCCAGCTCCCGGGGTAATTCACCCCTCCACTTT.

CDR3 protein: CASSWAGEVNEQFF. CDR3 nucleotides: TGTGCCAGTTCCTGGGCGGGAGAGGTCAATGAGCAGTTCTTC. V is TRBV3-1 (or the pseudogene TRBV3-2) and J is TRBJ2-1; 7 nucleotides agree with TRBD2. Germline V gives CDR1 LGHDT, CDR2 YNNKEL (reference sequence). V lost 9 bases, J lost 6 bases, and 11 bases stayed unmatched. The CDR3 loop spans 14 amino acids.

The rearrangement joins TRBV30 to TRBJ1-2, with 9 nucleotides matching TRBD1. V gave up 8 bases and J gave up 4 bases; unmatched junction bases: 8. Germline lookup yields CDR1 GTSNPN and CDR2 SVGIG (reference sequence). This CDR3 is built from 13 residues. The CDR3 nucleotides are TGTGCCGGATACAGGGGGCTAATCTATGGCTACACCTTC. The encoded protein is CAGYRGLIYGYTF.

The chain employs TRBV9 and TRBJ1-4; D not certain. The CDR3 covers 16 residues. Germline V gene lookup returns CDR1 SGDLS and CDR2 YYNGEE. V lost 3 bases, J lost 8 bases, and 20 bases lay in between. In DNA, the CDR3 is TGTGCCAGCAGCGCCCCCCCTCAGAGGATAAACGAAAAACTGTTTTTT. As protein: CASSAPPQRINEKLFF.

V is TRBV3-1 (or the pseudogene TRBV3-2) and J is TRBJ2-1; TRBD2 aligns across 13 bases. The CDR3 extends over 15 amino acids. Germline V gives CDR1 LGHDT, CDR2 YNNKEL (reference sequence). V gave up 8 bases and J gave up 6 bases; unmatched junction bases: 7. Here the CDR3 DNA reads TGTGCCAGCGGACTAGCGGGAGCCCGAGCCAATGAGCAGTTCTTC. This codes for CASGLAGARANEQFF.

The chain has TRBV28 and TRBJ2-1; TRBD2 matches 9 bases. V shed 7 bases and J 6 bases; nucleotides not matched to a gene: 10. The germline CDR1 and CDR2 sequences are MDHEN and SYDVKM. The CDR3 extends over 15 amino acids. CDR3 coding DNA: TGTGCCAGCAACCGAGCGGGAGGCGGGGTCAATGAGCAGTTCTTC. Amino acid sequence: CASNRAGGGVNEQFF.